This T cell receptor beta chain was found in a study of T cell responses to AZD1222 COVID-19 vaccine. Study-wide points: Regions left unmutated in variants are reportedly the target of nearly half of spike-specific TCRs.

This clone was counted a few times. The antigen is not known. The CDR3 extends over 15 amino acids. CDR1 is MNHEY, CDR2 SVGEGT, per germline. V was shortened by 7 bases and J by 3 bases, with 18 bases between the two germline ends. Clones were sequenced by immunoSEQ multiplex PCR, and TCRdb holds only the in-frame ones, with some missing. The table records around 80,000 clones, approximately 85% of them present only once. The TCR was taken from an adult who received the AZD1222 COVID-19 vaccine. V usage is TRBV6-2 or TRBV6-3 and J usage is TRBJ1-2, with no clear D. Sample: peripheral blood, taken 28 days after the second AZD1222 dose. The CDR3 reads CASTPLGATDYGYTF. CDR3 DNA sequence: TGTGCCAGCACCCCCCTCGGCGCTACCGACTATGGCTACACCTTC.